The T cell receptor (beta chain) described here comes from a study of shared T cell receptors in the human thymus listed by TCRdb under 2021. Regarding the study in general: The study examined how the human thymus generates shared, self-reactive T-cell receptor alpha chains.

Concerning this clone: Its cognate antigen has yet to be identified. No clone much larger than this one lies a single base away; base qualities are absent.

The library was produced with the immunoSEQ multiplex PCR assay. The table comes from immuneACCESS by way of TCRdb, which keeps in-frame sequences with V and J called. Part of the clones is missing from these tables; in studies checked, under half for an unresolved V gene and the rest for unknown reasons. This sample lists just under 550,000 clones; approximately 78% were detected once. The biggest ten clones account for approximately 0.013% of the sample. CDR1 and CDR2, per the germline V gene, are MDHEN and SYDVKM. V ends up 5 bases short and J 2 bases short, with an unmatched junction base count of 8. Its CDR3 holds 15 amino acids, cysteine through phenylalanine. Only the CDR3 DNA stays, 45 bases, in frame from base 1. These sequences were also reported in another study, on human thymus T cells. As described in the second report: Donors were immunologically healthy infants undergoing open corrective cardiac surgery for congenital heart defects in Finland. Thymus tissue was obtained as surgical resects removed during corrective cardiac surgery. Usage of V and J gene segments appeared to be biased in both the thymic and the peripheral blood repertoires. The related research reported highly overlapping thymic TCR repertoires among unrelated individuals. The study used under 10 infant thymus samples plus four related peripheral blood samples to characterize TCR alpha and beta repertoires. Donor ages ranging from roughly 6 to 250 days were recorded, and more than five male and a couple of female infants were included in the cohort. Thymocytes were freed from the tissue by mechanical means and kept at -70 degrees C as pellets of roughly 9-30 million cells. A QIAsymphony instrument was used to extract genomic DNA from the frozen cell pellets. TCRB and TCRAD loci were amplified from a standardized quantity of quality-controlled genomic DNA using the immunoSEQ multiplex PCR assay. The amplicons spanned the V(D)J region and were long enough to cover the CDR3 and allow V and J genes to be identified. Amplicon sequencing was performed on an Illumina platform through the commercial immunoSEQ service. Corrections for primer bias and sequencing errors followed previously described methods, while TCRAD and TCRB definitions were based on the IMGT database. Repertoires were analysed with immunoSEQ Analyzer 3.0 and VDJTools, covering basic statistics, V/J segment usage, diversity estimates, rarefaction and pairwise overlap. Chao1, ChaoE, Efron-Thisted, Shannon and inverse Simpson indices were used to estimate diversity, which was also estimated on datasets down-sampled to the smallest sample. Repertoire overlap was assessed by strict matching of CDR3 nucleotide sequence, V gene and J gene, and clustering was done by Jaccard-based multidimensional scaling. On average, thymus samples gave 650,000 to 850,000 unique TCRB clonotypes, whereas blood samples gave 75,000 to 85,000.

Recombination joined TRBV28 with TRBJ2-7; 8 nucleotides in the junction match TRBD1. Material: thymocytes. The receptor was derived from a boy under three years old with a congenital heart defect. Donor details come from another sample of the same person, matched by shared clones. The nucleotide sequence reads as follows: TGTGCCAGCAGTCGGGACAGGATCCGGACCTACGAGCAGTACTTC. The encoded protein is CASSRDRIRTYEQYF. When the CDR3 is completed using the reference TRBV28 and TRBJ2-7 genes on either side, the full variable domain is DVKVTQSSRYLVKRTGEKVFLECVQDMDHENMFWYRQDPGLGLRLIYFSYDVKMKEKGDIPEGYSVSREKKERFSLILESASTNQTSMYLCASSRDRIRTYEQYFGPGTRLTVT.